This T cell receptor beta chain was sequenced for a study of PD-1 blockade in mismatch repair-deficient tumors. Across the study: Enrolled about 2013-2017, patients had progressing, pretreated mismatch repair-deficient cancers of 12 to 13 types.

Concerning this clone itself: Its antigen is undetermined.

Germline V gives CDR1 SGDLS, CDR2 YYNGEE. The J segment lost 4 bases and the V segment lost 3 bases, leaving 11 bases of the junction unmatched. This CDR3 is 17 amino acids long. All patients were mismatch repair deficient, assessed by either PCR or immunohistochemistry. TCR sequencing covered a few patients who responded to pembrolizumab. Study-level points and caveats: Rapid post-treatment expansion, then contraction, generally preceding radiologic response, marked tumor-resident clones.

Sequencing was performed with immunoSEQ multiplex PCR; in TCRdb, only in-frame clones are kept and a portion is missing. The sample includes roughly 120,000 clones, roughly 80% of them seen just once. The sequence derives from an adult with mismatch repair-deficient cancer. This chain uses TRBV9 with TRBJ2-5, with 11 bases aligning to TRBD2. This material consisted of peripheral blood, taken 60 to 65 weeks after starting pembrolizumab. The CDR3 bases are TGTGCCAGCAGCGAAGGGGCACTAGCGGGGGCCGGAGAGACCCAGTACTTC. It codes for CASSEGALAGAGETQYF.